The rows below give T cell receptor beta chains drawn from one sample of a study of vaccination and CD4 T cells after COVID-19. TCRdb independently ran MiXCR on the PCR reads; one entry per CDR3 protein. This repertoire shows about 9,100 distinct CDR3 sequences, about three fifths found once; its top ten account for under 15%. Their antigen targets remain unknown. The sequences come from cultured CD4+ T cells from blood, collected after SARS-CoV-2 vaccination. Receptor source: a human donor with COVID-19. Both conserved end residues are trimmed from each CDR3. Fields, in order: CDR3 protein, V gene.

SAKGDRANTEAF	TRBV20-1
ASSFGQGHQPQH	TRBV7-9
ASSLGQGVIGELF	TRBV7-9
ASSRPSGGNYEQY	TRBV12-3/TRBV12-4
ASSLSRGKNTEAF	TRBV28
ASSNSNEQY	TRBV6-1
ASSLGDLSTDTQY	TRBV11-2
ASSLQGGQETQY	TRBV19
ASSPTADYEQY	TRBV6-1
ASSEFSAGNQPQH	TRBV10-2
ASRTSGGRADTQY	TRBV7-9
ASSFLAGAETQY	TRBV7-9
ASSLNRGDTQY	TRBV27
SAHTGTGINQPQH	TRBV20-1
ASSPKETQY	TRBV7-9
ASSGGIDQPQH	TRBV18
ASSSLGAVQNEQF	TRBV11-3
ASRRGGSSGELF	TRBV6-2/TRBV6-3
SALGGAENIQY	TRBV20-1
ASSPNSGPRGEQY	TRBV6-1
ASRANRAPYNEQF	TRBV19
SALADSFEGYT	TRBV20-1
SVAEGGNQPQH	TRBV29-1
ASSKTGTQETQY	TRBV5-4
ASSLAYQGDGYT	TRBV11-3
ASSLTRWDYEQY	TRBV5-6
ASSRGLVQETQY	TRBV6-1
ASSVAGLRREQY	TRBV7-8
ASSPTPGTEGFRQY	TRBV11-2
AGGRGLAGGRPQETQY	TRBV7-2
SAAELRAAVGNQPQH	TRBV20-1
ASRSTDRANYGYT	TRBV6-2/TRBV6-3
ASSPRFAGANVLT	TRBV6-1